Presented here are 21 T cell receptor beta chains from one specimen sequenced in a study of shared clonotypes between healthy human individuals. This table comes from immunoSEQ multiplex PCR, and its TCRdb copy is limited to in-frame clones, with some not included. The profile covers 650,000 to 800,000 clones, with 72% appearing a single time and under 2% taken by the ten largest. The sample was memory CD4+ T cells sorted from blood. The subset was: CD45RA-negative fraction. The receptors derive from a woman between 25 and 40 years old in good health.

The chain links TRBV30 to TRBJ2-5; unclear D gene. The CDR3 extends over 14 amino acids. Germline CDR1 and CDR2: GTSNPN and SVGIG (reference sequence). V lost 5 bases and J lost 1, with 14 bases in between. CDR3 DNA sequence: TGTGCCTGGGCCGCGAGGTCGTTCCAAGAGACCCAGTACTTC. This translates into CAWAARSFQETQYF.

In nucleotides, the CDR3 is TGTGCCAGCAGCGATCTAGCGGGGGGTGGCTCTCAGTATTTT. It encodes CASSDLAGGGSQYF. The J gene is TRBJ2-3, the V gene TRBV27; 11 bases agree with TRBD2. This CDR3 region has 14 residues. CDR1 and CDR2 (germline): MNHEY, SMNVEV (reference sequence). The junction had 11 bases not matched to a gene; V was cut back by 6 bases and J by 12 bases.

The chain combines TRBV23-1 with TRBJ2-3; 9 bases agree with TRBD2. TRBV23-1 is flagged as an ORF with uncertain function. With 4 bases clipped from V and 0 bases from J, the junction kept 5 bases outside the gene matches. This CDR3 is built from 16 residues. CDR3 residues: CASSLERGASTDTQYF. Written as DNA, the CDR3 is TGCGCCAGCAGTCTTGAGCGGGGGGCTAGCACAGATACGCAGTATTTT.

This sequence joins TRBV27 and TRBJ1-4; tentative D call: TRBD1 (6 bases). The CDR3 is 15 residues long. Germline V gene data show CDR1 as MNHEY and CDR2 as SMNVEV (reference sequence). V lost 2 bases and J 5 bases, leaving 12 bases between the germline ends. CDR3 sequence reads: CASSLVRGGNEKLFF. The CDR3 DNA sequence: TGTGCCAGCAGTTTAGTGAGGGGGGGGAATGAAAAACTGTTTTTT.

This clone appeared a few times. The rearrangement joins TRBV7-9 to TRBJ1-1; unclear D gene. CDR3 length: 11 amino acids. V gave up 4 bases and J gave up 7 bases, with 7 bases separating them. Per germline, CDR1 SEHNR and CDR2 FQNEAQ (reference sequence). Written as DNA, the CDR3 is TGTGCCAGCAGCTCCACCCTTGAAGCTTTCTTT. Its translation is CASSSTLEAFF.

This clone was counted only a few times. V usage is TRBV29-1 and J usage is TRBJ1-1; a weak D match, TRBD1 (6 bases). The germline V gene encodes CDR1 SQVTM and CDR2 ANQGSEA. V was trimmed by 4 bases and J by 4 bases, leaving 13 bases between them. The CDR3 totals 13 residues. In DNA form, the CDR3 reads TGCAGCGTTGCGTCACAGGGAATCACTGAAGCTTTCTTT. Protein product: CSVASQGITEAFF.

This clone occurred once. The chain links TRBV19 to TRBJ2-3; D is unresolved. CDR1 and CDR2 from the germline V gene are LNHDA and SQIVND (reference sequence). CDR3 length equals 16 residues. Deletions cut 1 base from V and 1 base from J, with 12 bases between. CDR3: CASSIGLVGGTDTQYF. In nucleotides, the CDR3 is TGTGCCAGTAGTATAGGGCTAGTAGGAGGCACAGATACGCAGTATTTT.

The chain carries TRBV6-6 and TRBJ2-7, with a weak D call TRBD1 (5 bases). CDR1 and CDR2 (germline): MNHNY, SVGAGI (reference sequence). The CDR3 covers 15 residues. The germline V and J ends were trimmed by 0 bases and 4 bases, with 13 bases remaining between them. The CDR3 loop reads CASSYSRDSTYEQYF. The CDR3 region has the DNA TGTGCCAGCAGTTACTCGAGAGACAGCACGTACGAGCAGTACTTC.

V is TRBV4-1 and J is TRBJ2-3; no clear D gene. The CDR3 covers 13 residues. V lost 4 bases, J lost 2 bases, and 7 bases lay in between. Looked up from germline, CDR1 is MGHRA and CDR2 is YSYEKL. CDR3 DNA sequence: TGCGCCAGCAGCCCACCGAACACAGATACGCAGTATTTT. Translation: CASSPPNTDTQYF.

This chain uses TRBV27 with TRBJ2-7, with D possibly called TRBD1 or TRBD2 (5 bases each). The CDR3 extends over 15 amino acids. Germline CDR1 MNHEY, CDR2 SMNVEV (reference sequence). Trimming removed 5 bases at V and 0 bases at J, with 14 bases between. CDR3 region: CASSPGTASSYEQYF. The CDR3, as DNA: TGTGCCAGCAGTCCAGGGACCGCCAGCTCCTACGAGCAGTACTTC.

V is TRBV7-7 and J is TRBJ2-1; no clear D. The CDR3 is made up of 13 amino acids. With 1 base removed from V and 5 bases from J, the gap between germline ends came to 6 bases. Germline V gene lookup returns CDR1 SSHAT and CDR2 FNYEAQ (reference sequence). CDR3 bases: TGTGCCAGCAGCTTAGAGGTAGACAATGAGCAGTTCTTC. Protein: CASSLEVDNEQFF.

Only a few counts were recorded for this clone. The chain is built from TRBV7-2 and TRBJ2-1; D remains ambiguous. This CDR3 region has 14 residues. V was trimmed by 0 bases and J by 3 bases, leaving 6 bases between them. Germline CDR1 SGHTA, CDR2 FQGNSA. DNA for the CDR3: TGTGCCAGCAGCTTAGCTAGCTTCTACAATGAGCAGTTCTTC. It encodes CASSLASFYNEQFF.

V gene TRBV7-9 combines with J gene TRBJ1-4; no clear D gene. There are 15 residues in the CDR3. CDR1 and CDR2 (germline): SEHNR, FQNEAQ (reference sequence). V lost 4 bases and J 5 bases, leaving 14 bases between the germline ends. CDR3 bases: TGTGCCAGCAGCTCGGGCCTACTCACCAATGAAAAACTGTTTTTT. This sequence encodes CASSSGLLTNEKLFF.

As regards this clone: A much larger clone lies one base from this, so it may be a read error. Different DNA sequences within this sample yield the same CDR3. V and J are TRBV30 and TRBJ2-3; 9 bases line up with TRBD2. Germline CDR1 and CDR2: GTSNPN and SVGIG (reference sequence). The CDR3 spans 13 residues. Here the CDR3 reads CAWSGVAGDTQYF. CDR3 nucleotides: TGTGCCTGGAGTGGCGTAGCGGGAGATACGCAATATTTT.

The chain recombines TRBV19 with TRBJ2-7; 8 nucleotides match TRBD2. The CDR3 contains 16 residues. Unmatched junction bases numbered 8, after V lost 3 bases and J lost 1 base. The germline CDR1 and CDR2 sequences are LNHDA and SQIVND (reference sequence). This chain's CDR3 is CASSMSFSGGSYEQYF. CDR3 sequence (DNA): TGTGCCAGTAGTATGTCTTTCAGCGGGGGATCCTACGAGCAGTACTTC.

The genes are TRBV11-2 and TRBJ2-2, with 11 bases matching TRBD2. The CDR3 is made up of 17 amino acids. The ends lost 3 bases at V and 0 bases at J; junction bases unmatched: 3. CDR1 is SGHAT, CDR2 FQNNGV, per germline. Written as DNA, the CDR3 is TGTGCCAGCAGCTTCGGGACTAGCGGCGCGAACACCGGGGAGCTGTTTTTT. It encodes CASSFGTSGANTGELFF.

The chain employs TRBV5-5 and TRBJ1-2, with 10 nucleotides matching TRBD1. The CDR3 runs 13 residues. J was trimmed by 13 bases and V by 4 bases; bases with no gene match: 10. Looked up from germline, CDR1 is SGHKS and CDR2 is YYEKEE (reference sequence). The CDR3 DNA is TGTGCCAGCAGCCCGCGGGACAGGGGAGCCGCCACCTTC. Translating it yields CASSPRDRGAATF.

The rearrangement uses TRBV10-2 and TRBJ2-1; 8 nucleotides agree with TRBD2. Germline V gene lookup returns CDR1 WSHSY and CDR2 SAAADI. V shed 6 bases, J shed 7 bases, and the junction held 8 bases outside the gene matches. The CDR3 contains 14 residues. The CDR3 coding sequence is TGCGCCAGCAGAGAAGCGGGAGTCTCAAATGAGCAGTTCTTC. Encoded protein: CASREAGVSNEQFF.

The chain employs TRBV2 and TRBJ1-1, with unresolved D. The germline gives CDR1 SNHLY, CDR2 FYNNEI. The CDR3 runs to 14 residues. The V gene lost 6 bases and the J gene lost 3 bases, with 14 bases spanning the gap. CDR3 sequence (DNA): TGTGCCAGCAGACTTAGGACGGATTACACTGAAGCTTTCTTT. Translation: CASRLRTDYTEAFF. Full variable domain (rest looked up from reference TRBV2 and TRBJ1-1): EPEVTQTPSHQVTQMGQEVILRCVPISNHLYFYWYRQILGQKVEFLVSFYNNEISEKSEIFDDQFSVERPDGSNFTLKIRSTKLEDSAMYFCASRLRTDYTEAFFGQGTRLTVV.

The chain links TRBV18 to TRBJ1-4; no clear D gene. Trimming took 6 bases from V and 6 from J, leaving 11 bases between them. CDR1 and CDR2 from the germline V gene are KGHSH and LQKENI. The CDR3 is made up of 13 amino acids. CDR3 residues: CASSPGMDEKLFF. Here the CDR3 DNA reads TGTGCCAGCTCTCCGGGTATGGATGAAAAACTGTTTTTT.

The chain recombines TRBV11-2 with TRBJ2-5; D gene ambiguous. V gave up 0 bases and J gave up 7 bases, with 9 bases separating them. The CDR3 has 13 amino acids. Germline V gene sequence: CDR1 SGHAT, CDR2 FQNNGV. CDR3 region: CASSLDQRRTQYF. DNA for the CDR3: TGTGCCAGCAGCTTAGACCAAAGGCGGACCCAGTACTTC.